This T cell receptor beta chain stems from a study of molecular identifiers for immune sequencing clone quantification (dated by TCRdb to between 2018 and 2020). In terms of the full investigation: For a replicate experiment, the RNA from either approximately 20,000 or 100,000 naive CD8 T cells was divided into five aliquots, and four of those aliquots went on to sequencing. This methods study benchmarked molecular-identifier clustering-based TCR repertoire sequencing (MIDCIRS) and TCR RNA copy counting, using CD8 T cells to do so.

Library creation used PCR. Instrument used: Illumina HiSeq 4000. Bulk TCR libraries were generated as previously described, with the TCR primers listed in Table S5 used. The Qiagen AllPrep DNA/RNA kit was used to purify total RNA. Before analysis, reads from multiple sequencing runs of the same library were pooled. In the paper's pipeline: Only reads with exact TCR constant sequence were kept, trimmed to 150 nt, and grouped by their 12-nt molecular barcodes. Reads in each barcode group were sub-clustered using a 15% Levenshtein threshold, and a quality-weighted consensus sequence was built for each RNA molecule. Non-functional sequences were filtered out, along with any lower-count sequence sitting one edit away from another sequence. Based on fitting two negative binomial distributions, any barcode sub-cluster with under 20% of the maximum read count was discarded. TCRdb's own reprocessing of the public reads used fastp at Q25 and MiXCR and kept productive beta chains. Each entry is one CDR3 protein sequence, shown with its most common DNA and genes. TCRdb's processing, not the study's, gives the V and J calls here. The sample data list 550,000 to 750,000 distinct CDR3 sequences, and just under 20% of these were observed just once. The top ten hold roughly 0.83% of the sample.

This clonotype occurred many times. This receptor's antigen is unknown. No quality values exist for individual bases; no much larger clone is one base distant. Its CDR3 holds 14 amino acids, cysteine through phenylalanine. Here the CDR3 DNA is all that survives: 42 bases in frame from base 1. Taken from the germline V gene (reference sequence), the CDR1 and CDR2 loops are SGHNT and YYREEE. After removal of 9 bases from V and 4 bases from J, the junction retains 12 bases not matched to a gene. Naive CD8 T cell libraries were made from approximately 20,000 to 1,000,000 sorted cells using 10%, 30% or 50% of purified RNA. Naive CD8 T cells were FACS-sorted as CD8+CD4-CCR7+CD45RA+ on a BD FACSAria II into RLT Plus buffer. To test detection sensitivity, Jurkat RNA equivalent to more than 9 TCR copies was spiked into samples of about 18,000-1,000,000 naive CD8 T cells. CD8 T cells were enriched using RosetteSep CD8+ T Cell Enrichment Cocktail and Ficoll-Paque, and the enriched cells then underwent ACK red cell lysis.

What the authors observed across the whole study: The sizes of highly expanded clones could end up underestimated when identical TCR molecules share a barcode. When barcode sub-clustering was left out, chimeric consensus sequences inflated TCR diversity, with chimeras reaching as high as 47%. Clones above 20 RNA copies held over 97% of molecules in CMV-specific effector cells but under 1% in naive cells. The naive libraries included spiked-in Jurkat TCR RNA (under eleven copies' worth), and this Jurkat TCR RNA is not part of the donor repertoire. Approximately 3 recovered TCR RNA copies per cell were obtained by modeling, versus approximately 10 by digital PCR, implying a capture efficiency of roughly 32%. Spiked-in Jurkat TCR RNA equivalent to a single cell was reported to be detectable even among approximately 1 million naive CD8 T cells.

The specimen sequenced was naive CD8+ T cells from blood, with Jurkat cell RNA spiked in. The sample's cell subset or site label, decoded: FACS-sorted CD8+CD4-CCR7+CD45RA+ naive T cells. The TCR sequence derives from a human donor in good health. Some libraries in this study had Jurkat cell RNA spiked in. Recombination connected TRBV5-4 to TRBJ2-7, with 8 bases in between that match TRBD2. Here the CDR3 is given as CATSLGGARYEQYF. The DNA reads TGTGCCACAAGCCTCGGGGGGGCCAGATACGAGCAGTACTTC.